Each of the 31 T cell receptor beta chains below was sequenced from the same sample in a study of blood T cell repertoires in COVID-19. The repertoire was sequenced with immunoSEQ multiplex PCR; TCRdb's copy has only in-frame clones and lacks some. The sample holds about 320,000 clones, around 86% seen once. What was sequenced was peripheral blood. Source of these receptors: a woman aged 50 to 65 with acute or convalescent COVID-19.

The chain has TRBV19 and TRBJ2-3, with 11 bases that match TRBD2. The CDR3 loop spans 16 amino acids. J was trimmed by 3 bases and V by 5 bases; bases with no gene match: 7. Germline CDR1 reads LNHDA; CDR2 reads SQIVND (reference sequence). The CDR3 nucleotides are TGTGCCAGTAGTTGGGCTAGCGGGAGGACTACAGATACGCAGTATTTT. Its translation is CASSWASGRTTDTQYF.

The chain carries TRBV5-4 and TRBJ1-3; weak D call: TRBD1 (5 bases). CDR1 and CDR2 from the germline V gene are SGHNT and YYREEE (reference sequence). This CDR3 contains 16 residues. The germline V and J ends were trimmed by 0 bases and 1 base, with 11 bases remaining between them. Here the CDR3 DNA reads TGTGCCAGCAGCTTGGCAGGGCGATCGTCTGGAAACACCATATATTTT. It encodes CASSLAGRSSGNTIYF.

V and J are TRBV7-3 and TRBJ2-1, with a weak D call TRBD2 (5 bases). Germline loops: CDR1 SGHTA, CDR2 FQGTGA. CDR3 length: 12 amino acids. V lost 6 bases and J lost 7, with 10 bases in between. For the CDR3, the DNA is TGTGCCAGCAGTGAGGACTCGAATGAGCAGTTCTTC. It translates to CASSEDSNEQFF.

The chain combines TRBV2 with TRBJ2-4, with 7 positions matching TRBD1. Germline V gene lookup returns CDR1 SNHLY and CDR2 FYNNEI. This CDR3 spans 15 amino acids. V dropped 9 bases and J dropped 2; count of bases not matched to a gene: 10. In DNA form, the CDR3 reads TGTGCCAGTTCCCGGGACAGTAAAACCAAAAACATTCAGTACTTC. It specifies CASSRDSKTKNIQYF.

This chain links TRBV10-3 with TRBJ2-5, with 8 bases lining up with TRBD1. CDR3 length: 15 residues. Germline CDR1 ENHRY, CDR2 SYGVKD. V shed 3 bases, J shed 1 base, and the junction held 4 bases outside the gene matches. The CDR3, as DNA: TGTGCCATCAGTGACCTCGGACAGGGCCAAGAGACCCAGTACTTC. Translated, it gives CAISDLGQGQETQYF.

This sequence joins TRBV24-1 and TRBJ2-1; 7 positions match TRBD2. The junction had 14 bases not matched to a gene; V was cut back by 3 bases and J by 4 bases. The germline gives CDR1 KGHDR, CDR2 SFDVKD. The length of the CDR3 is 18 residues. CDR3 region: CATSDPSGGRGEYNEQFF. The DNA for the CDR3 is TGTGCCACCAGTGATCCCTCGGGGGGAAGGGGCGAGTACAATGAGCAGTTCTTC.

This chain connects TRBV7-3 to TRBJ1-2; no clear D gene. Germline lookup yields CDR1 SGHTA and CDR2 FQGTGA. This CDR3 has 15 amino acids. Trimming stripped 5 bases from V and 4 bases from J, with 17 bases between. As DNA, the CDR3 is TGTGCCAGCAGCCCCGAACCGGGAGATCTCTATGGCTACACCTTC. It translates to CASSPEPGDLYGYTF. Drawing the rest from reference TRBV7-3 and TRBJ1-2, the complete variable domain is GAGVSQTPSNKVTEKGKYVELRCDPISGHTALYWYRQSLGQGPEFLIYFQGTGAADDSGLPNDRFFAVRPEGSVSTLKIQRTERGDSAVYLCASSPEPGDLYGYTFGSGTRLTVV.

The CDR3 region has the DNA TGCGCCAGCAGCAACAGCCAACAGGGTAATTCACCCCTCCACTTT. It specifies CASSNSQQGNSPLHF. V and J are TRBV5-1 and TRBJ1-6; the D gene is possibly TRBD1 (6 bases). This CDR3 is built from 15 residues. Germline V CDR1 and CDR2: SGHRS, YFSETQ. V was cut by 4 bases and J by 6 bases, with 14 bases left in between.

V usage is TRBV7-2 and J usage is TRBJ2-5; D is perhaps TRBD1 (5 bases). CDR1 SGHTA and CDR2 FQGNSA come from the germline V gene. V lost 3 bases and J lost 4, with 21 bases in between. This CDR3 has 17 amino acids. The CDR3 DNA sequence: TGTGCCAGCAGCTTGAGCGCGTCGGGCAGGGTTATAGAGACCCAGTACTTC. It translates to CASSLSASGRVIETQYF.

The chain has TRBV7-3 and TRBJ2-3; 7 bases fit TRBD2. The CDR3 covers 16 residues. Germline values: CDR1 SGHTA, CDR2 FQGTGA. The trim removed 0 bases at V and 5 bases at J, leaving 8 bases unmatched. The CDR3 DNA follows: TGTGCCAGCAGCTTAACAAGCGCGGGAGCGAGAGATACGCAGTATTTT. Protein sequence: CASSLTSAGARDTQYF.

This chain links TRBV11-3 with TRBJ2-3; 8 bases align to TRBD2. Germline values: CDR1 SGHNT, CDR2 YENEEA. V shed 0 bases, J shed 12 bases, and the junction held 8 bases outside the gene matches. The CDR3 sequence is 14 residues long. In DNA, the CDR3 is TGTGCCAGCAGCTTAGATGGGAGCGGGGGCTTACAGTATTTT. Protein: CASSLDGSGGLQYF.

The CDR3 spells CASSVGGHFSYNEQFF. The CDR3 DNA reads TGTGCCAGCAGCGTAGGCGGGCACTTCTCCTACAATGAGCAGTTCTTC. This sequence joins TRBV9 and TRBJ2-1; D is perhaps TRBD2 (5 bases). V was pared by 0 bases and J by 0 bases, with 10 bases between. CDR3 length: 16 amino acids. The germline CDR1 and CDR2 sequences are SGDLS and YYNGEE.

CDR3 protein: CASSPNRVEAFF. In DNA, the CDR3 is TGTGCCAGCTCACCTAACAGGGTGGAAGCTTTCTTT. This chain connects TRBV18 to TRBJ1-1; weak D call: TRBD1 (6 bases). CDR3 size: 12 residues. Germline CDR1 KGHSH, CDR2 LQKENI. V gave up 3 bases and J gave up 8 bases, with 10 bases separating them.

V and J are TRBV3-1 (or the pseudogene TRBV3-2) and TRBJ2-7; 7 nucleotides match TRBD2. This CDR3 is 14 amino acids long. The germline CDR1 and CDR2 sequences are LGHDT and YNNKEL (reference sequence). Trimming cost V 2 bases and J 4 bases; bases outside gene matches: 5. CDR3 in DNA: TGTGCCAGCAGCCAACTAGCGGCGGCTTACGAGCAGTACTTC. Protein: CASSQLAAAYEQYF.

V and J are TRBV2 and TRBJ1-5, with a possible D match to TRBD1 (5 bases). The V end was cut by 5 bases, the J end by 0 bases, with 17 bases between. CDR3 length: 17 amino acids. The V gene's germline CDR1 is SNHLY and CDR2 FYNNEI. CDR3 sequence reads: CASSYQGGSYSNQPQHF. CDR3 DNA sequence: TGTGCCAGCAGTTACCAGGGAGGGTCCTATAGCAATCAGCCCCAGCATTTT. Using reference TRBV2 and TRBJ1-5 for the parts outside the CDR3, the full variable domain is EPEVTQTPSHQVTQMGQEVILRCVPISNHLYFYWYRQILGQKVEFLVSFYNNEISEKSEIFDDQFSVERPDGSNFTLKIRSTKLEDSAMYFCASSYQGGSYSNQPQHFGDGTRLSIL.

The chain recombines TRBV23-1 with TRBJ1-1, with 9 bases lining up with TRBD1. TRBV23-1 is an ORF for which the function is uncertain. CDR3 length: 16 residues. Unmatched junction bases numbered 9, after V lost 4 bases and J lost 3 bases. This CDR3 reads CASSLPGQGCDTEAFF. CDR3 sequence (DNA): TGCGCCAGCAGTCTCCCGGGACAGGGTTGTGACACTGAAGCTTTCTTT.

This clone has just one count. The rearrangement joins TRBV15 to TRBJ2-1; D might be TRBD1 (5 bases). Germline V gives CDR1 LNHNV, CDR2 YYDKDF (reference sequence). V gave up 5 bases and J gave up 5 bases, with 13 bases separating them. The CDR3 consists of 14 residues. The CDR3 sequence is CATSGRAAHNEQFF. CDR3 DNA sequence: TGTGCCACCAGCGGCAGGGCGGCTCACAATGAGCAGTTCTTC.

V is TRBV6-5 and J is TRBJ1-5; the D is unclear. The CDR3 spans 13 residues. V was clipped by 7 bases and J by 5 bases, with 12 bases between them. Germline CDR1 and CDR2: MNHEY and SVGAGI. The CDR3 DNA follows: TGTGCCAGCAAAGGAGGAACGGATCAGCCCCAGCATTTT. It translates to CASKGGTDQPQHF.

The chain carries TRBV7-3 and TRBJ2-1; 7 bases are shared with TRBD2. Germline CDR1 is SGHTA and CDR2 is FQGTGA. V lost 2 bases and J lost 2; bases outside the gene matches: 3. The CDR3 runs to 15 residues. CDR3 DNA: TGTGCCAGCAGCTTACGGGCGGGAGCCTACAATGAGCAGTTCTTC. Translated, it gives CASSLRAGAYNEQFF.

This clone was observed a handful of times. The chain carries TRBV9 and TRBJ1-3; D gene uncertain. The CDR3 consists of 14 residues. CDR1 is SGDLS, CDR2 YYNGEE, per germline. The V end lost 3 bases, the J end lost 0 bases, and 7 bases lay between the germline ends. The CDR3 sequence is CASSAYTSGNTIYF. The DNA of the CDR3 is TGTGCCAGCAGCGCATACACCTCTGGAAACACCATATATTTT.

The CDR3 bases are TGTGCCAGTACCGAACAGGCTGGATTCTACGAGCAGTACTTC. Translated: CASTEQAGFYEQYF. V usage is TRBV19 and J usage is TRBJ2-7, with D perhaps matching TRBD1 (5 bases). Germline values: CDR1 LNHDA, CDR2 SQIVND (reference sequence). Trimming pared 7 bases from V and 3 bases from J, leaving 16 bases between. This CDR3 spans 14 amino acids. The whole variable domain, remainder taken from reference TRBV19 and TRBJ2-7, is DGGITQSPKYLFRKEGQNVTLSCEQNLNHDAMYWYRQDPGQGLRLIYYSQIVNDFQKGDIAEGYSVSREKKESFPLTVTSAQKNPTAFYLCASTEQAGFYEQYFGPGTRLTVT.

J is TRBJ1-5 and V is TRBV28; D is ambiguous. CDR3 length: 15 amino acids. V lost 3 bases and J lost 2, with 11 bases in between. Germline assignment: CDR1 MDHEN and CDR2 SYDVKM. CDR3 sequence (DNA): TGTGCCAGCAGTTTGGGGAGTGGGCGCAATCAGCCCCAGCATTTT. Translating gives CASSLGSGRNQPQHF.

This clone was counted once. DNA for the CDR3: TGTGCCAGCAGCCAAGACAGAGGAGGTACGGGAAACACCATATATTTT. Translating it yields CASSQDRGGTGNTIYF. The chain joins TRBV14 to TRBJ1-3; D is undetermined. The germline V gene has CDR1 SGHDN and CDR2 FVKESK. V gave up 0 bases and J gave up 4 bases, with 13 bases separating them. The CDR3 extends over 16 amino acids.

The CDR3: CASSPPNVNMNTEAFF. The CDR3 DNA is TGTGCCAGCTCACCTCCGAACGTTAACATGAACACTGAAGCTTTCTTT. The chain links TRBV18 to TRBJ1-1, with no clear D. Germline V CDR1 and CDR2: KGHSH, LQKENI. The V end was cut by 3 bases, the J end by 0 bases, with 14 bases between. CDR3 length: 16 residues.

V gene TRBV7-2 combines with J gene TRBJ2-1, with 7 positions matching TRBD2. The CDR3 covers 15 residues. The germline gives CDR1 SGHTA, CDR2 FQGNSA. V lost 3 bases and J lost 6; bases outside the gene matches: 8. CDR3 loop: CASSFGGLVLNEQFF. CDR3 nucleotides: TGTGCCAGCAGCTTTGGTGGACTAGTTCTCAATGAGCAGTTCTTC.

V and J are TRBV3-1 (or the pseudogene TRBV3-2) and TRBJ1-1; D uncertain. Trimming pared 2 bases from V and 1 base from J, leaving 8 bases between. Germline assignment: CDR1 LGHDT and CDR2 YNNKEL (reference sequence). The CDR3 has 14 residues. The CDR3 region is CASSQLTPNTEAFF. The CDR3 DNA follows: TGTGCCAGCAGCCAATTGACACCGAACACTGAAGCTTTCTTT.

Points on this clone: Other nucleotide sequences from this sample produce the same CDR3. The chain has TRBV7-3 and TRBJ1-1, with TRBD1 identical over 9 bases. J gave up 5 bases and V 4 bases, and 5 bases lay outside the gene matches. This CDR3 has 14 residues. Looked up from germline, CDR1 is SGHTA and CDR2 is FQGTGA. CDR3 sequence: CASSSTGGRTEAFF. For the CDR3, the DNA is TGTGCCAGCAGCTCCACAGGGGGCCGGACTGAAGCTTTCTTT.

J is TRBJ2-1 and V is TRBV6-5; 10 bases agree with TRBD2. The trim removed 5 bases at V and 10 bases at J, leaving 5 bases unmatched. The CDR3 is 13 residues long. Germline assignment: CDR1 MNHEY and CDR2 SVGAGI. DNA of the CDR3: TGTGCCAGCAGTAAAACTAGCGGGACCGAGCAGTTCTTC. Amino acids: CASSKTSGTEQFF.

The CDR3 sequence: CASSLPTGDRGFF. Here the CDR3 DNA reads TGCGCCAGCAGCTTGCCCACCGGGGACAGGGGGTTCTTC. The rearrangement uses TRBV5-1 and TRBJ2-1; 10 bases agree with TRBD1. With V trimmed by 1 base and J by 15 bases, 7 bases remained unmatched. CDR1 is SGHRS, CDR2 YFSETQ, per germline. The CDR3 has 13 residues.

The chain's CDR3 is CASSLAGGMGTEAFF. CDR3 sequence (DNA): TGTGCCAGCAGCTTAGCTGGGGGGATGGGCACTGAAGCTTTCTTT. This chain joins TRBV7-2 and TRBJ1-1, with TRBD1 as a possible D gene (5 bases). The germline V gene encodes CDR1 SGHTA and CDR2 FQGNSA. This CDR3 has 15 residues. V was trimmed by 0 bases and J by 4 bases, leaving 12 bases between them.

The genes are TRBV28 and TRBJ2-2, with D possibly being TRBD2 (5 bases). The germline V and J ends were trimmed by 11 bases and 1 base, with 17 bases remaining between them. Germline lookup yields CDR1 MDHEN and CDR2 SYDVKM. The CDR3 runs to 15 residues. The CDR3 loop reads CAGGLSAGNTGELFF. The CDR3 DNA sequence: TGTGCCGGCGGCCTTAGCGCTGGGAACACCGGGGAGCTGTTTTTT. The variable domain in full, completed from reference TRBV28 and TRBJ2-2, reads DVKVTQSSRYLVKRTGEKVFLECVQDMDHENMFWYRQDPGLGLRLIYFSYDVKMKEKGDIPEGYSVSREKKERFSLILESASTNQTSMYLCAGGLSAGNTGELFFGEGSRLTVL.